A selection of T cell receptor beta chains follows, all from one sample in a study of blood T cell repertoires in COVID-19. Produced via immunoSEQ multiplex PCR; TCRdb's table is partial and in-frame only. This sample yields 80,000 to 95,000 clones, of which roughly nine tenths are seen a single time; about 3% belongs to the top ten. Sequencing was performed on peripheral blood. The source of these receptors is a woman between 50 and 59 years old with active or convalescent COVID-19. Both conserved end residues are part of each CDR3. A D gene is named only where the DNA matches it firmly. Clone size is given for some rows only: seen once, a few or many times, or a class if the clone is expanded.

TRBJ1-2,.,TRBV7-2,TRBD1,TGTGCCAGCAGCTTATCAGGGACAGGGCCTGGCTACACCTTC,CASSLSGTGPGYTF
TRBJ2-7,.,TRBV19,TRBD1,TGTGCCAGCTCCGGGACAGGGGGCTACTACGAGCAGTACTTC,CASSGTGGYYEQYF
TRBJ1-4,.,TRBV9,.,TGTGCCAGCAGCCTTTGGACAAGCCCTAATGAAAAACTGTTTTTT,CASSLWTSPNEKLFF
TRBJ2-1,.,TRBV29-1,TRBD2,TGCAGCGTGTTCGGACTAGCGGGGGGTAATGAGCAGTTCTTC,CSVFGLAGGNEQFF
TRBJ2-3,.,TRBV9,TRBD2,TGTGCCAGCAGCTCGGCGGGGGTTGCTAGCACAGATACGCAGTATTTT,CASSSAGVASTDTQYF
TRBJ1-1,.,TRBV3-1/TRBV3-2,.,TGTGCCAGCAGCCTGACGGGAAAGACTGAAGCTTTCTTT,CASSLTGKTEAFF
TRBJ1-1,.,TRBV9,.,TGTGCCAGCAGCGTAGACACCTCTTACACTGAAGCTTTCTTT,CASSVDTSYTEAFF
TRBJ2-1,.,TRBV9,TRBD2,TGTGCCAGCAGCTTCCTAGCGGGGGGCGGTGAGCAGTTCTTC,CASSFLAGGGEQFF
TRBJ2-7,.,TRBV9,TRBD2,TGTGCCAGCAGCGCGTCGGGAGGCCCCCCCTACGAGCAGTACTTC,CASSASGGPPYEQYF
TRBJ1-6,.,TRBV9,.,TGTGCCAGCAGCGTGGGGGCGAGCTCCTATAATTCACCCCTCCACTTT,CASSVGASSYNSPLHF
TRBJ1-3,.,TRBV30,TRBD1,TGTGCCTCCCGAGAACGGGACAGCCCTAGGGACACCATATATTTT,CASRERDSPRDTIYF
TRBJ1-2,.,TRBV15,TRBD1,TGTGCCACCAGCAGACCCGGGACAGGGGATGGCTACACCTTC,CATSRPGTGDGYTF
TRBJ2-7,.,TRBV6-2/TRBV6-3,TRBD1,TGTGCCAGCAGTTGGGCCTGGGACAGGGGCTCCTCCGAGCAGTACTTC,CASSWAWDRGSSEQYF
TRBJ2-5,.,TRBV5-4,TRBD2,TGTGCCAGCAGCCCTTCTAGCGGGGGGGCCCTCGAGACCCAGTACTTC,CASSPSSGGALETQYF
TRBJ2-3,.,TRBV10-2,TRBD2,TGCGCCAGCAGTGGGGCTAGCGGGACACCGAGCACAGATACGCAGTATTTT,CASSGASGTPSTDTQYF
TRBJ1-2,.,TRBV6-2/TRBV6-3,TRBD1,TGTGCCAGCAGTTACTCCGGACAGGGACGGTTAGGTGGCTACACCTTC,CASSYSGQGRLGGYTF
TRBJ1-2,.,TRBV4-2,.,TGTGCCAGCAGCCCGCGGGCAGGGGCCAACTATGGCTACACCTTC,CASSPRAGANYGYTF
TRBJ2-1,once,TRBV7-2,TRBD2,TGTGCCAGCAGCCAAAGACTAGCGGGGGGGCCGTATGAGCAGTTCTTC,CASSQRLAGGPYEQFF
TRBJ1-2,.,TRBV7-2,TRBD1,TGTGCCAGCAGATCCAGCCCGGGACAGGGGGCGGGAGGCTACACCTTC,CASRSSPGQGAGGYTF
TRBJ2-7,.,TRBV9,TRBD2,TGTGCCAGCAGCTTAAGCGGGGAGTCCTACGAGCAGTACTTC,CASSLSGESYEQYF
TRBJ2-3,.,TRBV24-1,TRBD2,TGTGCCACCAGTGACACTAGCGGGGGGTCTAGCACAGATACGCAGTATTTT,CATSDTSGGSSTDTQYF
TRBJ1-4,once,TRBV5-4,.,TGTGCCAGCAGCTTGAGTCAACAGCCGGCAGAAAAACTGTTTTTT,CASSLSQQPAEKLFF
TRBJ1-1,once,TRBV4-3,TRBD1,TGCGCCAGCAGCTCCCGGGACAGGGAAGAACGAGCTTTCTTT,CASSSRDREERAFF
TRBJ1-2,.,TRBV27,.,TGTGCCAGCAGCCTTATACCCCTAAAGCACGGCTACACCTTC,CASSLIPLKHGYTF
TRBJ1-2,.,TRBV6-2/TRBV6-3,TRBD1,TGTGCCAGCAGTTACCGCGGACAGGTCCATGGCTACACCTTC,CASSYRGQVHGYTF
TRBJ2-2,.,TRBV30,TRBD2,TGTGCCTGGAGTCGGCGGGGGGTAAACACCGGGGAGCTGTTTTTT,CAWSRRGVNTGELFF
TRBJ1-1,.,TRBV5-1,.,TGCGCCAGCAGCTTGGTAGTCCCGACAGGTTGGAACACTGAAGCTTTCTTT,CASSLVVPTGWNTEAFF
TRBJ1-2,.,TRBV7-8,TRBD1,TGTGCCAGCAGCTTAGGCGGACAGGGCAACTATGGCTACACCTTC,CASSLGGQGNYGYTF
TRBJ1-5,few,TRBV6-6,.,TGTGCCAGCAGTTACTCTCAGGGGTTGGAACTGCCCCAGCATTTT,CASSYSQGLELPQHF
TRBJ1-1,.,TRBV9,.,TGTGCCAGCAGCAGCGTAGGTGGGAGGGGCACTGAAGCTTTCTTT,CASSSVGGRGTEAFF
TRBJ1-2,.,TRBV7-9,.,TGTGCCAGCAGCTTAGGTCCCGGCGACAGAGGCTACACCTTC,CASSLGPGDRGYTF
TRBJ2-7,.,TRBV2,.,TGTGCCGGACGGGAGGGGGCCAGCTACGAGCAGTACTTC,CAGREGASYEQYF
TRBJ1-5,.,TRBV19,TRBD1,TGTGCCAGTAGTAACACGGGACAGGGGCATCAGCCCCAGCATTTT,CASSNTGQGHQPQHF
TRBJ1-3,.,TRBV27,TRBD1,TGTGCCAGCAGTAGACAGGGGGCGAGTGCCAGGCCTGGAAACACCATATATTTT,CASSRQGASARPGNTIYF
TRBJ1-1,.,TRBV6-2/TRBV6-3,.,TGTGCCAGCAGTGCGACAGTTGAAGCTTTCTTT,CASSATVEAFF
TRBJ1-2,.,TRBV7-9,.,TGTGCCAGCAGCTTGGAGGGAACAAGCTATGGCTACACCTTC,CASSLEGTSYGYTF
TRBJ2-5,.,TRBV25-1,TRBD1,TGTGCCAGCAGGGACAGGGGGAAAGAGACCCAGTACTTC,CASRDRGKETQYF
TRBJ2-3,.,TRBV3-1/TRBV3-2,TRBD2,TGTGCCAGCAGCCAAGGGGGGGGGACCCCTCCCTGGGATACGCAGTATTTT,CASSQGGGTPPWDTQYF
TRBJ1-5,.,TRBV28,.,TGTGCCAGCAGTTTCGTACGGCAGCCCCAGCATTTT,CASSFVRQPQHF
TRBJ2-7,.,TRBV6-6,.,TGTGCCAGCCGGGGGGGAGGGAGGGGGCCGGGCGAGCAGTACTTC,CASRGGGRGPGEQYF
TRBJ1-6,.,TRBV5-1,.,TGCGCCAGCAGCCGAGAAGGGGGTAATTCACCCCTCCACTTT,CASSREGGNSPLHF
TRBJ2-2,.,TRBV2,TRBD2,TGTGCCAGCAGTCCAAAAGAGACTAGCGGGGCGTTTTTT,CASSPKETSGAFF